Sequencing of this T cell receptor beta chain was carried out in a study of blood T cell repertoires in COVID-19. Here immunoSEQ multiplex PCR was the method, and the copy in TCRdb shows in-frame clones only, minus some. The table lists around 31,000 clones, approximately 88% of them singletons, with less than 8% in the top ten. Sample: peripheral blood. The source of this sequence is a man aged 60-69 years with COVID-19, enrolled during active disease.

CDR3: CASYDNEKLFF. The CDR3 nucleotides are TGTGCCTCCTACGATAATGAAAAACTGTTTTTT. This sequence joins TRBV30 and TRBJ1-4; D remains ambiguous. The CDR3 covers 11 residues. CDR1 and CDR2 (germline): GTSNPN, SVGIG (reference sequence). Trimming took off 7 bases at V and 4 bases at J, with 7 bases between the two ends.